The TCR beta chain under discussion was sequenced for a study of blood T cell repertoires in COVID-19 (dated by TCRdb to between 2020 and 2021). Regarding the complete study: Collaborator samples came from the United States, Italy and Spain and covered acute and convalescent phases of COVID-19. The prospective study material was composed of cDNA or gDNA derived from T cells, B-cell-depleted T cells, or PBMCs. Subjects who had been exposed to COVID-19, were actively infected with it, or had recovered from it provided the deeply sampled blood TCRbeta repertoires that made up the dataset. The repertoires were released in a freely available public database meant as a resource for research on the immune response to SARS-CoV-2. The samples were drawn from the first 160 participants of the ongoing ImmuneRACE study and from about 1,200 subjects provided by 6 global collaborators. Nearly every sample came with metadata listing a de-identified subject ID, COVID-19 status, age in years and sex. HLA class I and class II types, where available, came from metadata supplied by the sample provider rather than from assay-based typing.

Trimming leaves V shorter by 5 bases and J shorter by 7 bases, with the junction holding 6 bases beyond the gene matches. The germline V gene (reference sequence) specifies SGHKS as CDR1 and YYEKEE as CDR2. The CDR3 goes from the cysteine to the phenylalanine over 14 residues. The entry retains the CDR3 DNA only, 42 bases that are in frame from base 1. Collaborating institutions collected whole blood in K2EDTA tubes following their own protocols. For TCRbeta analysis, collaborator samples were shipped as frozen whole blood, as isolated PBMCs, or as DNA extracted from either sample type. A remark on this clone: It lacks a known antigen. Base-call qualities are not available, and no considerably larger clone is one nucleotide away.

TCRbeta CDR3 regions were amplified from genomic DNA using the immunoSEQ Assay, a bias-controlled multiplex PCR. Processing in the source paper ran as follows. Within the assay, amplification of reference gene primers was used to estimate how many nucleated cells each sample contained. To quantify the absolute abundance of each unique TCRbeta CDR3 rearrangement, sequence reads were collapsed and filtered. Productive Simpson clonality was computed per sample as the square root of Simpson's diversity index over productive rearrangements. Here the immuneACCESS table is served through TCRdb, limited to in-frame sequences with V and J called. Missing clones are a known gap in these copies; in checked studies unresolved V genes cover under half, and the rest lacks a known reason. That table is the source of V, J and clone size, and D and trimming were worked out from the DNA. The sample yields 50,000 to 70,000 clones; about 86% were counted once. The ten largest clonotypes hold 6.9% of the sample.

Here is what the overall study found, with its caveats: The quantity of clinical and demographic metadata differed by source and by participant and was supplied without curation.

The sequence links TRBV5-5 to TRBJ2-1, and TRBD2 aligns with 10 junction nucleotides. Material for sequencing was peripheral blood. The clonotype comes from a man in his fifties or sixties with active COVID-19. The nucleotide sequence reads TGTGCCAGCAGTGGCCTAGCGGGAGTAAATGAGCAGTTCTTC. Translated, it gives CASSGLAGVNEQFF.